Listed here are 29 T cell receptor beta chains from one sample, sequenced in a study of PD-L1 blockade in urothelial cancer. Here immunoSEQ multiplex PCR was the method, and the copy in TCRdb shows in-frame clones only, minus some. The repertoire consists of about 80,000 clones, with approximately 90% occurring once and the leading ten covering more than 5.5%. The sample here was PBMCs, taken around atezolizumab (anti-PD-L1) treatment. Every receptor here comes from a woman between 65 and 79 years old with urothelial cancer.

The chain employs TRBV7-2 and TRBJ2-3, with 7 bases lining up with TRBD2. The trim removed 1 base at V and 6 bases at J, leaving 4 bases unmatched. Germline V gene lookup returns CDR1 SGHTA and CDR2 FQGNSA. This CDR3 is 14 amino acids long. DNA for the CDR3: TGTGCCAGCAGCTTAGTCGAGGGAGGGGATACGCAGTATTTT. Translated: CASSLVEGGDTQYF. Based on the CDR3 plus reference TRBV7-2 and TRBJ2-3, the full variable domain is GAGVSQSPSNKVTEKGKDVELRCDPISGHTALYWYRQSLGQGLEFLIYFQGNSAPDKSGLPSDRFSAERTGGSVSTLTIQRTQQEDSAVYLCASSLVEGGDTQYFGPGTRLTVL.

This clone appeared once. CDR3 residues: CASSDERGNQPQHF. Here the CDR3 DNA reads TGTGCCAGCAGTGACGAGAGGGGGAATCAGCCCCAGCATTTT. The V gene is TRBV2, the J gene TRBJ1-5; D is perhaps TRBD1 (6 bases). Germline V gene sequence: CDR1 SNHLY, CDR2 FYNNEI. The CDR3 covers 14 residues. Trimming stripped 3 bases from V and 4 bases from J, with 10 bases between. The entire variable domain, with the rest obtained from reference TRBV2 and TRBJ1-5, is as follows: EPEVTQTPSHQVTQMGQEVILRCVPISNHLYFYWYRQILGQKVEFLVSFYNNEISEKSEIFDDQFSVERPDGSNFTLKIRSTKLEDSAMYFCASSDERGNQPQHFGDGTRLSIL.

The rearrangement links TRBV5-6 to TRBJ2-1, with D maybe TRBD2 (6 bases). V was shortened by 4 bases and J by 0 bases, with 8 bases between the two germline ends. The germline V gene has CDR1 SGHDT and CDR2 YYEEEE. The CDR3 length is 14 residues. The CDR3 DNA sequence: TGTGCCAGCAGCGCGGGAAGCTCCTACAATGAGCAGTTCTTC. Its protein product is CASSAGSSYNEQFF.

V and J are TRBV5-1 and TRBJ2-3; possibly TRBD1 for D (6 bases). This CDR3 is built from 16 residues. Looked up from germline, CDR1 is SGHRS and CDR2 is YFSETQ. V was shortened by 2 bases and J by 6 bases, with 19 bases between the two germline ends. This chain's CDR3 is CASSLQGGEQGDTQYF. The CDR3, as DNA: TGCGCCAGCAGCTTACAGGGTGGGGAGCAGGGTGATACGCAGTATTTT.

The chain is built from TRBV11-2 and TRBJ2-2; D might be TRBD2 (5 bases). Trimming took 1 base from V and 2 from J, leaving 11 bases between them. Germline-derived CDR1 and CDR2 are SGHAT and FQNNGV. This CDR3 is built from 16 residues. The CDR3 DNA follows: TGTGCCAGCAGCTTAGTCCTGGGGAGAAACACCGGGGAGCTGTTTTTT. Protein product: CASSLVLGRNTGELFF.

This sequence joins TRBV7-9 and TRBJ1-6; D is undetermined. Trimming stripped 5 bases from V and 7 bases from J, with 15 bases between. The CDR3 consists of 15 residues. Germline V lookup: CDR1 SEHNR, CDR2 FQNEAQ (reference sequence). The CDR3 protein is CASSIEGGYNSPLHF. In DNA, the CDR3 is TGTGCCAGCAGCATAGAAGGAGGGTACAATTCACCCCTCCACTTT. Variable domain in full (rest from reference TRBV7-9 and TRBJ1-6): DTGVSQNPRHKITKRGQNVTFRCDPISEHNRLYWYRQTLGQGPEFLTYFQNEAQLEKSRLLSDRFSAERPKGSFSTLEIQRTEQGDSAMYLCASSIEGGYNSPLHFGNGTRLTVT.

The chain has TRBV9 and TRBJ2-5, with 11 bases identical to TRBD1. CDR1 is SGDLS, CDR2 YYNGEE, per germline. The CDR3 runs to 16 residues. Trimming at V came to 3 bases and at J to 1 base, leaving 5 bases not matched to a gene. CDR3 coding DNA: TGTGCCAGCAGCGCTTGGGGACAGGGGGTCCAAGAGACCCAGTACTTC. Translation: CASSAWGQGVQETQYF.

The CDR3 region has the DNA TGCAGTGTCTGGGAGAACTATGGCTACACCTTC. This sequence encodes CSVWENYGYTF. The rearrangement uses TRBV20-1 and TRBJ1-2; D unclear. V was clipped by 7 bases and J by 2 bases, with 8 bases between them. The CDR3 has 11 amino acids. Germline assignment: CDR1 DFQATT and CDR2 SNEGSKA (reference sequence).

The chain couples TRBV4-2 to TRBJ1-5, with D tentatively TRBD1 (6 bases). Germline CDR1 LGHNA, CDR2 YNFKEQ. There are 15 residues in the CDR3. Trimming left V 1 base short and J 6 bases short, with 13 bases between. The CDR3 DNA reads as TGTGCCAGCAGCCAAGGGTCCAGGGGTGGTCAGCCCCAGCATTTT. Its translation is CASSQGSRGGQPQHF.

This rearrangement joins TRBV4-1 to TRBJ1-2; D possibly corresponds to TRBD1 (6 bases). Germline CDR1 and CDR2: MGHRA and YSYEKL. V lost 4 bases to trimming and J lost 4 bases, with 13 bases between them. The CDR3 is made up of 14 amino acids. The CDR3 DNA sequence: TGCGCCAGCAGCCCCACAGGGCTACTCTATGGCTACACCTTC. Protein sequence: CASSPTGLLYGYTF.

V and J are TRBV9 and TRBJ2-7; unclear D gene. CDR1 SGDLS and CDR2 YYNGEE come from the germline V gene. V lost 2 bases to trimming and J lost 3 bases, with 24 bases between them. This CDR3 has 18 residues. The CDR3 here is CASSVGSPTHYTHYEQYF. The DNA for the CDR3 is TGTGCCAGCAGCGTCGGTTCCCCTACACACTACACCCACTACGAGCAGTACTTC.

The genes are TRBV6-6 and TRBJ1-2, with TRBD1 identical over 8 bases. CDR3 length equals 15 residues. CDR1 and CDR2 (germline): MNHNY, SVGAGI (reference sequence). The V segment lost 0 bases and the J segment 8 bases; nucleotides outside the gene matches: 8. The CDR3 DNA sequence: TGTGCCAGCAGTTACTCACCAGGGGGCGGGGTAGGCTACACCTTC. Encoded protein: CASSYSPGGGVGYTF.

This clone was observed a single time. CDR3 nucleotides: TGTGCCAGCACAATGGGAGTTGGGGAAAAACTGTTTTTT. Translation: CASTMGVGEKLFF. The chain joins TRBV6-6 to TRBJ1-4, with no clear D. The CDR3 is made up of 13 amino acids. CDR1 MNHNY and CDR2 SVGAGI come from the germline V gene (reference sequence). Trimming shortened V by 7 bases and J by 8 bases, and 14 bases separated the two germline ends.

V and J are TRBV19 and TRBJ2-1, with 8 positions matching TRBD2. Germline values: CDR1 LNHDA, CDR2 SQIVND (reference sequence). Germline trimming cut 4 bases from V and 7 bases from J; bases unmatched to any gene: 12. The length of the CDR3 is 16 residues. The CDR3 nucleotides read TGTGCCAGTAGTAATCCCGGGAGGGCTTTGGGGAATGAGCAGTTCTTC. Translation: CASSNPGRALGNEQFF. Drawing the rest from reference TRBV19 and TRBJ2-1, the complete variable domain is DGGITQSPKYLFRKEGQNVTLSCEQNLNHDAMYWYRQDPGQGLRLIYYSQIVNDFQKGDIAEGYSVSREKKESFPLTVTSAQKNPTAFYLCASSNPGRALGNEQFFGPGTRLTVL.

The genes are TRBV7-8 and TRBJ1-2; 7 bases match TRBD1. The germline V gene encodes CDR1 SGHVS and CDR2 FQNEAQ. The CDR3 is made up of 14 amino acids. The V and J ends lost 1 base and 2 bases, in that order; junction bases with no gene match: 1. The CDR3 DNA reads as TGTGCCAGCAGCTTAGAACAGGGGAACTATGGCTACACCTTC. It is translated as CASSLEQGNYGYTF.

J is TRBJ2-7 and V is TRBV19; 9 bases are shared with TRBD2. V lost 3 bases, J lost 4 bases, and 7 bases stayed unmatched. In germline, CDR1 is LNHDA, CDR2 SQIVND (reference sequence). This CDR3 has 15 amino acids. CDR3 sequence reads: CASSMGLASGYEQYF. DNA of the CDR3: TGTGCCAGTAGTATGGGACTAGCTTCGGGGTACGAGCAGTACTTC.

The V gene is TRBV7-9, the J gene TRBJ1-4; maybe TRBD1 (5 bases). Trimming pared 0 bases from V and 5 bases from J, leaving 13 bases between. The CDR3 has 16 residues. In germline, CDR1 is SEHNR, CDR2 FQNEAQ (reference sequence). The CDR3 DNA follows: TGTGCCAGCAGCTTAGCGTTGTCCAGACAGAATGAAAAACTGTTTTTT. Its protein is CASSLALSRQNEKLFF.

The chain recombines TRBV5-5 with TRBJ1-2, with TRBD1 identical over 8 bases. The CDR3 length is 12 residues. Per germline, CDR1 SGHKS and CDR2 YYEKEE (reference sequence). Trimming at V came to 0 bases and at J to 14 bases, leaving 6 bases not matched to a gene. The CDR3 region is CASSLDGRDRTF. Written as DNA, the CDR3 is TGTGCCAGCAGCTTGGACGGGCGGGACAGGACCTTC.

This chain links TRBV7-9 with TRBJ2-1; D is uncertain. Between the trimmed V and J ends, which lost 2 bases and 8 bases, there was a span of 4 bases. This CDR3 has 11 amino acids. The germline gives CDR1 SEHNR, CDR2 FQNEAQ (reference sequence). CDR3 DNA: TGTGCCAGCAGCTTATTCGATGAGCAGTTCTTC. This gives the protein CASSLFDEQFF.

The V gene is TRBV5-1, the J gene TRBJ2-7; 9 bases line up with TRBD1. This CDR3 spans 15 amino acids. With V trimmed by 4 bases and J by 2 bases, 7 bases remained unmatched. Germline-derived CDR1 and CDR2 are SGHRS and YFSETQ. DNA for the CDR3: TGCGCCAGCAGCATCCATACAGGGGGCGCCTACGAGCAGTACTTC. Protein: CASSIHTGGAYEQYF.

This clone was detected once. CDR3 loop: CASSLGGAEVNEQFF. The CDR3 nucleotides read TGTGCCAGCAGCTTAGGGGGCGCAGAGGTCAATGAGCAGTTCTTC. The chain joins TRBV7-7 to TRBJ2-1; maybe TRBD1 (5 bases). Trimming left V 1 base short and J 6 bases short, with 13 bases between. Germline values: CDR1 SSHAT, CDR2 FNYEAQ (reference sequence). The CDR3 extends over 15 amino acids.

V is TRBV5-1 and J is TRBJ2-5; 12 nucleotides match TRBD2. CDR1 SGHRS and CDR2 YFSETQ come from the germline V gene. CDR3 length: 17 amino acids. The J segment lost 0 bases and the V segment lost 3 bases, leaving 6 bases of the junction unmatched. The CDR3 sequence is CASSSLGTSGYQETQYF. CDR3 DNA sequence: TGCGCCAGCAGCTCATTAGGGACTAGCGGGTACCAAGAGACCCAGTACTTC.

This chain links TRBV10-3 with TRBJ1-2; 10 bases map to TRBD1. Germline V gene lookup returns CDR1 ENHRY and CDR2 SYGVKD. Germline trimming cut 3 bases from V and 1 base from J; bases unmatched to any gene: 8. The CDR3 consists of 17 residues. CDR3 region: CAISDNPGQGGNYGYTF. As DNA, the CDR3 is TGTGCCATCAGTGATAACCCCGGACAGGGGGGTAACTATGGCTACACCTTC.

Here the CDR3 reads CASSITGSYEQYF. DNA for the CDR3: TGTGCCAGCAGCATCACAGGGTCCTACGAGCAGTACTTC. The rearrangement joins TRBV7-9 to TRBJ2-7; tentatively, D is TRBD1 (6 bases). Trimming took 5 bases from V and 1 from J, leaving 9 bases between them. CDR3 size: 13 residues. CDR1 and CDR2 (germline): SEHNR, FQNEAQ (reference sequence).

The chain combines TRBV6-6 with TRBJ2-7; weak D call: TRBD2 (7 bases). With 1 base removed from V and 6 bases from J, the gap between germline ends came to 10 bases. The CDR3 length is 13 residues. The V gene's germline CDR1 is MNHNY and CDR2 SVGAGI (reference sequence). The CDR3 region is CASSYWEGGEQYF. The CDR3 nucleotides are TGTGCCAGCAGTTACTGGGAGGGGGGCGAGCAGTACTTC.

The chain recombines TRBV7-9 with TRBJ1-1, with 10 bases identical to TRBD1. This CDR3 region has 17 residues. Germline CDR1 and CDR2: SEHNR and FQNEAQ (reference sequence). V dropped 4 bases and J dropped 5; count of bases not matched to a gene: 13. The CDR3 sequence is CASSSPRQGAHRTEAFF. In DNA form, the CDR3 reads TGTGCCAGCAGCTCCCCCCGACAGGGGGCACACCGAACTGAAGCTTTCTTT.

The chain couples TRBV18 to TRBJ2-7, with D possibly matching TRBD1 (6 bases). This CDR3 spans 14 amino acids. Trimming pared 6 bases from V and 2 bases from J, leaving 14 bases between. The germline V gene has CDR1 KGHSH and CDR2 LQKENI. Written as DNA, the CDR3 is TGTGCCAGCTCCCTCCGGGACAACGCCTACGAGCAGTACTTC. This encodes CASSLRDNAYEQYF.

This sequence joins TRBV5-1 and TRBJ2-7, with 12 nucleotides matching TRBD2. CDR1 is SGHRS and CDR2 is YFSETQ in the germline V gene. This CDR3 has 14 amino acids. The ends lost 3 bases at V and 3 bases at J; junction bases unmatched: 1. The CDR3, as DNA: TGCGCCAGCAGCTGGACTAGCGGGGACTACGAGCAGTACTTC. Encoded protein: CASSWTSGDYEQYF.

This chain links TRBV6-6 with TRBJ2-7; 8 positions match TRBD2. V gave up 2 bases and J gave up 2 bases; unmatched junction bases: 8. This CDR3 has 16 residues. Germline V CDR1 and CDR2: MNHNY, SVGAGI (reference sequence). CDR3 bases: TGTGCCAGCAGTTACCAAACTAGCGGCTTCCCCTACGAGCAGTACTTC. Amino acids: CASSYQTSGFPYEQYF.